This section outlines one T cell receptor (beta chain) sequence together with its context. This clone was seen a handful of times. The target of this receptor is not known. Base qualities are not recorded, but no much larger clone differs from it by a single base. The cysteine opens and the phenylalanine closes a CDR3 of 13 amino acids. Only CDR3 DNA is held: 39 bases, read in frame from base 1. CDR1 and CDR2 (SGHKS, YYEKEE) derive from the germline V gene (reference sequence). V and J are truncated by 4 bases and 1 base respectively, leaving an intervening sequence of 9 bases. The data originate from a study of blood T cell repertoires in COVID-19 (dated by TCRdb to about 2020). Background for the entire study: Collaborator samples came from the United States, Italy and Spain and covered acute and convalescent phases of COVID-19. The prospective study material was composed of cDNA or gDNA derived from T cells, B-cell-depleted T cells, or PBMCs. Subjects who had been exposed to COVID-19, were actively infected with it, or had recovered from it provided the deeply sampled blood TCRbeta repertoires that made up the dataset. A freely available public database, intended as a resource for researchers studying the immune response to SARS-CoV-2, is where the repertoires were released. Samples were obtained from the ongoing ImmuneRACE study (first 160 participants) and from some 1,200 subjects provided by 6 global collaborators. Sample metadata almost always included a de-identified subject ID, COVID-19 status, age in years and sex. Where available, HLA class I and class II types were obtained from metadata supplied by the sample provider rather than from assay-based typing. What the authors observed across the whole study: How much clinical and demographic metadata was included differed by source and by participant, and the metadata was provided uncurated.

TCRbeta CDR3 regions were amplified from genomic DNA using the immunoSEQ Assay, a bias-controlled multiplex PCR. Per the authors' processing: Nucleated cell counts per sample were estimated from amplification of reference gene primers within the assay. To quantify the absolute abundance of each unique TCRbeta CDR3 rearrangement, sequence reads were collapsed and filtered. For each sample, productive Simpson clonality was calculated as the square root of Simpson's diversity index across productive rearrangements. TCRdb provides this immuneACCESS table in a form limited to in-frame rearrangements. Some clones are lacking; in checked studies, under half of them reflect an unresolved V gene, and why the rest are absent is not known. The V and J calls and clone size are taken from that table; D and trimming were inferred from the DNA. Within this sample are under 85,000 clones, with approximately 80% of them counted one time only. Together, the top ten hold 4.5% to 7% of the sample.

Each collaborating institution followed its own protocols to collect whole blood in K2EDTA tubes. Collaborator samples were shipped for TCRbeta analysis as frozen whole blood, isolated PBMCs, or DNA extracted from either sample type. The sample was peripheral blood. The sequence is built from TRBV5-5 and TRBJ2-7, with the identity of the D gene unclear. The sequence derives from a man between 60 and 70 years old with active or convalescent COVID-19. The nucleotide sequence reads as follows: TGTGCCAGCAGCCAATTCGGGTCCTACGAGCAGTACTTC. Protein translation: CASSQFGSYEQYF.